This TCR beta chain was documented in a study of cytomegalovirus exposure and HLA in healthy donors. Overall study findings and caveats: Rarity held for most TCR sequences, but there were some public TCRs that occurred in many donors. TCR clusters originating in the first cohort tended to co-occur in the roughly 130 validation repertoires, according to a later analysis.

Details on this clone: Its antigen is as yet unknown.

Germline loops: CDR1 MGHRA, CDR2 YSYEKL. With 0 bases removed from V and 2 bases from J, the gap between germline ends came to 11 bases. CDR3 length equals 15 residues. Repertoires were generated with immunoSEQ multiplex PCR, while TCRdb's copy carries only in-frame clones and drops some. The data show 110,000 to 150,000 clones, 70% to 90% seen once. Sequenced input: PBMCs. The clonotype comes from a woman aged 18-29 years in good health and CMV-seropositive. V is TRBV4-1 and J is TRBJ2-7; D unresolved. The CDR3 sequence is CASSQDSTPTYEQYF. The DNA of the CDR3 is TGCGCCAGCAGCCAAGATTCTACGCCAACCTACGAGCAGTACTTC.